The 22 T cell receptor beta chains given below trace back to one sample, sequenced in a study of shared clonotypes between healthy human individuals. TCRdb keeps only in-frame clones here, not all; method: immunoSEQ multiplex PCR. This table has about 1.5 million clones, about 98% appearing once. The sequenced material came from naive CD4+ T cells sorted from blood. The subset is: CD45RA+ positively selected. The receptor source for this set is a man aged 25 to 45 in good health.

The chain employs TRBV19 and TRBJ2-1; 12 bases fit TRBD2. V was clipped by 7 bases and J by 8 bases; unmatched bases: 9. The CDR3 spans 15 residues. CDR1 is LNHDA and CDR2 is SQIVND in the germline V gene (reference sequence). The CDR3 nucleotides are TGTGCCAGTACCGACGGACTAGCGGGATTCTATGAGCAGTTCTTC. Amino acids: CASTDGLAGFYEQFF.

V gene TRBV11-2 combines with J gene TRBJ2-2; 15 positions agree with TRBD2. The CDR3 covers 19 residues. V trimming: 1 base; J trimming: 5 bases; junction bases outside the gene matches: 8. Germline V gene sequence: CDR1 SGHAT, CDR2 FQNNGV. Here the CDR3 DNA reads TGTGCCAGCAGCTTAGTCCCCCGGACTAGCGGGAGGGGGACCGGGGAGCTGTTTTTT. It translates to CASSLVPRTSGRGTGELFF.

This clone occurred once. V and J are TRBV7-8 and TRBJ2-3; D is perhaps TRBD1 or TRBD2 (7 bases each). Germline-derived CDR1 and CDR2 are SGHVS and FQNEAQ. The CDR3 extends over 16 amino acids. The V gene lost 4 bases and the J gene lost 5 bases, with 19 bases spanning the gap. The CDR3 protein is CASSSYFIRGGDTQYF. The CDR3 DNA is TGTGCCAGCAGCTCCTACTTTATCAGGGGGGGAGATACGCAGTATTTT. Drawing the rest from reference TRBV7-8 and TRBJ2-3, the complete variable domain is GAGVSQSPRYKVAKRGQDVALRCDPISGHVSLFWYQQALGQGPEFLTYFQNEAQLDKSGLPSDRFFAERPEGSVSTLKIQRTQQEDSAVYLCASSSYFIRGGDTQYFGPGTRLTVL.

The chain carries TRBV10-2 and TRBJ2-1; TRBD2 is a possible D gene (5 bases). In germline, CDR1 is WSHSY, CDR2 SAAADI. Trimming pared 3 bases from V and 5 bases from J, leaving 11 bases between. This CDR3 region has 14 residues. The CDR3 DNA reads as TGCGCCAGCAGTGAAAGAGGGCCCGACAATGAGCAGTTCTTC. It yields the protein CASSERGPDNEQFF.

The chain combines TRBV18 with TRBJ2-7; no clear D gene. The CDR3 spans 14 residues. V lost 3 bases and J 6 bases, leaving 15 bases between the germline ends. Germline V lookup: CDR1 KGHSH, CDR2 LQKENI. The CDR3 DNA is TGTGCCAGCTCACCTACCCTTCAAGCAGGCGAGCAGTACTTC. Protein sequence: CASSPTLQAGEQYF.

Worth noting for this clone: The sample holds other DNA sequences that translate to the same CDR3. The genes are TRBV5-1 and TRBJ2-2, with 11 bases matching TRBD2. This CDR3 has 16 residues. Germline CDR1 is SGHRS and CDR2 is YFSETQ. V shed 0 bases and J 5 bases; nucleotides not matched to a gene: 3. The CDR3 spells CASSLVAGGPTGELFF. The CDR3 DNA is TGCGCCAGCAGCTTGGTAGCGGGAGGGCCTACCGGGGAGCTGTTTTTT.

The rearrangement uses TRBV28 and TRBJ2-7; perhaps TRBD1 as D (6 bases). Germline assignment: CDR1 MDHEN and CDR2 SYDVKM. The CDR3 has 14 amino acids. V lost 4 bases and J lost 3, with 13 bases in between. CDR3 in amino acids: CASSSGTTRYEQYF. The CDR3 DNA follows: TGTGCCAGCAGTTCCGGGACAACCCGCTACGAGCAGTACTTC.

This chain connects TRBV5-6 to TRBJ2-7; unclear D gene. Trimming cost V 1 base and J 3 bases, with 14 bases left between them. From germline, CDR1 is SGHDT and CDR2 YYEEEE. The CDR3 is 15 residues long. The CDR3 loop reads CASSLKGQNRYEQYF. In DNA, the CDR3 is TGTGCCAGCAGCTTGAAGGGCCAGAACCGCTACGAGCAGTACTTC.

The CDR3 protein is CASSLAWGDNEQFF. DNA for the CDR3: TGCGCCAGCAGCCTAGCATGGGGGGATAATGAGCAGTTCTTC. This chain joins TRBV4-3 and TRBJ2-1, with D maybe TRBD2 (6 bases). The length of the CDR3 is 14 residues. Per germline, CDR1 LGHNA and CDR2 YSLEER. V lost 4 bases and J 7 bases, leaving 14 bases between the germline ends.

This chain joins TRBV29-1 and TRBJ2-7, with 7 bases aligning to TRBD1. Germline assignment: CDR1 SQVTM and CDR2 ANQGSEA. Trimming took 2 bases from V and 4 from J; bases not matched to a gene: 5. This CDR3 region has 13 residues. The CDR3 is CSVEPGGRYEQYF. The CDR3 coding sequence is TGCAGCGTTGAACCAGGGGGTCGGTACGAGCAGTACTTC.

The chain recombines TRBV7-9 with TRBJ2-6, with 7 bases lining up with TRBD1. The germline CDR1 and CDR2 sequences are SEHNR and FQNEAQ (reference sequence). This CDR3 comprises 15 residues. V was clipped by 5 bases and J by 4 bases; unmatched bases: 5. CDR3 residues: CASSQTGSGANVLTF. CDR3 nucleotide sequence: TGTGCCAGCAGCCAGACAGGGAGCGGGGCCAACGTCCTGACTTTC.

On this clone itself: An end of the junction differs from the germline gene, which may be a read error. The rearrangement joins TRBV5-1 to TRBJ2-1; TRBD2 agrees at 12 bases. Germline V lookup: CDR1 SGHRS, CDR2 YFSETQ. The CDR3 totals 18 residues. In nucleotides, the CDR3 is TGCGCCAGCAGCACCCGACTAGCGGGAGATCTCTCCCACAATGAGCAGTTCTTC. The encoded protein is CASSTRLAGDLSHNEQFF.

This clone was detected once. This chain uses TRBV23-1 with TRBJ2-2; 7 nucleotides line up with TRBD1. TRBV23-1 is identified as an open reading frame with a role that is uncertain. The length of the CDR3 is 16 residues. The junction had 6 bases not matched to a gene; V was cut back by 3 bases and J by 2 bases. Written as DNA, the CDR3 is TGCGCCAGCAGTCAGCTCCGGGACAGAAACACCGGGGAGCTGTTTTTT. This translates into CASSQLRDRNTGELFF.

The chain employs TRBV18 and TRBJ1-3; 9 bases are shared with TRBD1. Germline values: CDR1 KGHSH, CDR2 LQKENI. The trim removed 3 bases at V and 1 base at J, leaving 7 bases unmatched. The CDR3 loop spans 17 amino acids. The CDR3 DNA sequence: TGTGCCAGCTCACCTTCCCTCGACAGGGGGTCTGGAAACACCATATATTTT. Amino acids: CASSPSLDRGSGNTIYF.

V and J are TRBV2 and TRBJ1-5; possibly TRBD1 for D (5 bases). The V end was cut by 7 bases, the J end by 4 bases, with 14 bases between. Germline CDR1 and CDR2: SNHLY and FYNNEI. This CDR3 region has 14 residues. DNA for the CDR3: TGTGCCAGCACGAAGTGGGACCCTAATCAGCCCCAGCATTTT. Translating gives CASTKWDPNQPQHF. Full variable domain (outside the CDR3, taken from reference TRBV2 and TRBJ1-5): EPEVTQTPSHQVTQMGQEVILRCVPISNHLYFYWYRQILGQKVEFLVSFYNNEISEKSEIFDDQFSVERPDGSNFTLKIRSTKLEDSAMYFCASTKWDPNQPQHFGDGTRLSIL.

The chain carries TRBV6-5 and TRBJ2-1, with 8 bases identical to TRBD1. Germline V CDR1 and CDR2: MNHEY, SVGAGI. Unmatched junction bases numbered 7, after V lost 6 bases and J lost 12 bases. CDR3 size: 12 residues. The CDR3 sequence is CASRSTGGRQFF. CDR3 DNA: TGTGCCAGCAGATCTACAGGGGGGCGGCAGTTCTTC.

The chain recombines TRBV19 with TRBJ1-4; D is unresolved. The CDR3 runs to 14 residues. V shed 2 bases and J shed 0 bases, with 4 bases lying between them. Germline loops: CDR1 LNHDA, CDR2 SQIVND (reference sequence). In DNA, the CDR3 is TGTGCCAGTAGTATACGGACAACTAATGAAAAACTGTTTTTT. This translates into CASSIRTTNEKLFF.

The chain has TRBV2 and TRBJ2-5, with TRBD2 identical over 13 bases. Trimming at V came to 7 bases and at J to 5 bases, leaving 13 bases not matched to a gene. Germline CDR1 reads SNHLY; CDR2 reads FYNNEI. The CDR3 sequence is 17 residues long. CDR3 bases: TGTGCCAGCACTTTATTCTTACTAGCGGGAGGGCCGGAGACCCAGTACTTC. It specifies CASTLFLLAGGPETQYF.

V and J are TRBV14 and TRBJ2-7; D uncertain. CDR3 length: 13 residues. The V gene lost 1 base and the J gene lost 3 bases, with 7 bases spanning the gap. The germline gives CDR1 SGHDN, CDR2 FVKESK. The CDR3 region has the DNA TGTGCCAGCAGCCAAGGCATGTACTACGAGCAGTACTTC. This encodes CASSQGMYYEQYF. Filled out from reference TRBV14 and TRBJ2-7, the complete variable domain reads EAGVTQFPSHSVIEKGQTVTLRCDPISGHDNLYWYRRVMGKEIKFLLHFVKESKQDESGMPNNRFLAERTGGTYSTLKVQPAELEDSGVYFCASSQGMYYEQYFGPGTRLTVT.

The V gene is TRBV16, the J gene TRBJ2-6, with a possible D match to TRBD2 (6 bases). Germline lookup yields CDR1 KGHSY and CDR2 FQNENV. V was cut by 8 bases and J by 7 bases, with 21 bases left in between. The CDR3 has 16 residues. The CDR3 loop reads CASLKGGRGGANVLTF. In nucleotides, the CDR3 is TGTGCCAGCCTGAAGGGAGGTCGGGGCGGAGCCAACGTCCTGACTTTC.

The J gene is TRBJ1-2, the V gene TRBV11-2; D is possibly TRBD1 (6 bases). The CDR3 loop spans 15 amino acids. V was clipped by 3 bases and J by 0 bases, with 11 bases between them. The germline gives CDR1 SGHAT, CDR2 FQNNGV. In nucleotides, the CDR3 is TGTGCCAGCAGCTTGGGGGCAGGAGCTAACTATGGCTACACCTTC. It specifies CASSLGAGANYGYTF.

V usage is TRBV18 and J usage is TRBJ2-7; 8 nucleotides agree with TRBD2. The CDR3 contains 17 residues. With V trimmed by 3 bases and J by 3 bases, 13 bases remained unmatched. CDR1 KGHSH and CDR2 LQKENI come from the germline V gene. CDR3 protein: CASSPAKRETIHYEQYF. CDR3 sequence (DNA): TGTGCCAGCTCACCGGCGAAGCGGGAGACTATACACTACGAGCAGTACTTC.